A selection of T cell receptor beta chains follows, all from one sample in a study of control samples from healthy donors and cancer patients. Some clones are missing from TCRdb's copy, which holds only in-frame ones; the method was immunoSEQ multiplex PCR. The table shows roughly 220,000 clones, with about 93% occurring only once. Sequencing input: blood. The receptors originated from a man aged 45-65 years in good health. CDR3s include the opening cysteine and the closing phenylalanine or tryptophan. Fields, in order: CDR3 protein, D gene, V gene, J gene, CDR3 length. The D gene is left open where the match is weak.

cdr3_aa: CASSVGGGTQETQYF; d_call: TRBD2; v_call: TRBV9; j_call: TRBJ2-5; cdr3_length: 15
cdr3_aa: CSASRQGPNTGELFF; d_call: TRBD1; v_call: TRBV20-1; j_call: TRBJ2-2; cdr3_length: 15
cdr3_aa: CASSQRQRGSNQPQHF; d_call: .; v_call: TRBV4-1; j_call: TRBJ1-5; cdr3_length: 16
cdr3_aa: CASSVEAGPYNEQFF; d_call: .; v_call: TRBV9; j_call: TRBJ2-1; cdr3_length: 15
cdr3_aa: CASSLASGAYNEQFF; d_call: .; v_call: TRBV5-1; j_call: TRBJ2-1; cdr3_length: 15
cdr3_aa: CASSLWSLAGGPLSGSSYEQYF; d_call: TRBD2; v_call: TRBV28; j_call: TRBJ2-7; cdr3_length: 22
cdr3_aa: CASSQSTDSPLHF; d_call: .; v_call: TRBV3-1/TRBV3-2; j_call: TRBJ1-6; cdr3_length: 13
cdr3_aa: CASGSLETGETYEQYF; d_call: .; v_call: TRBV12-5; j_call: TRBJ2-7; cdr3_length: 16
cdr3_aa: CASSVSGTGNTIYF; d_call: .; v_call: TRBV9; j_call: TRBJ1-3; cdr3_length: 14
cdr3_aa: CASSPTGAGQPQHF; d_call: .; v_call: TRBV18; j_call: TRBJ1-5; cdr3_length: 14
cdr3_aa: CASSVAEGQNPGYTF; d_call: .; v_call: TRBV9; j_call: TRBJ1-2; cdr3_length: 15
cdr3_aa: CAISPALGPDNEQFF; d_call: .; v_call: TRBV10-3; j_call: TRBJ2-1; cdr3_length: 15
cdr3_aa: CASRRTGSYNEKLFF; d_call: TRBD1; v_call: TRBV19; j_call: TRBJ1-4; cdr3_length: 15
cdr3_aa: CASSLTGGITYEQYF; d_call: TRBD2; v_call: TRBV7-3; j_call: TRBJ2-7; cdr3_length: 15
cdr3_aa: CASSPRDRYGYTF; d_call: .; v_call: TRBV28; j_call: TRBJ1-2; cdr3_length: 13
cdr3_aa: CASSEGSGGATDTQYF; d_call: TRBD2; v_call: TRBV4-1; j_call: TRBJ2-3; cdr3_length: 16
cdr3_aa: CASRIQGARYGYTF; d_call: TRBD1; v_call: TRBV6-5; j_call: TRBJ1-2; cdr3_length: 14
cdr3_aa: CASRTDSQPQHF; d_call: .; v_call: TRBV12-3/TRBV12-4; j_call: TRBJ1-5; cdr3_length: 12
cdr3_aa: CASSRNTEAFF; d_call: .; v_call: TRBV6-5; j_call: TRBJ1-1; cdr3_length: 11
cdr3_aa: CASSPRAGASYEQYF; d_call: .; v_call: TRBV7-2; j_call: TRBJ2-7; cdr3_length: 15
cdr3_aa: CASSLETQPQHF; d_call: .; v_call: TRBV7-9; j_call: TRBJ1-5; cdr3_length: 12
cdr3_aa: CASSVTALTVGQPQHF; d_call: .; v_call: TRBV6-1; j_call: TRBJ1-5; cdr3_length: 16
cdr3_aa: CASSGSGYGYTF; d_call: .; v_call: TRBV12-3/TRBV12-4; j_call: TRBJ1-2; cdr3_length: 12
cdr3_aa: CASSRTDPGNTIYF; d_call: .; v_call: TRBV10-2; j_call: TRBJ1-3; cdr3_length: 14
cdr3_aa: CASSGRGNTIYF; d_call: .; v_call: TRBV6-2/TRBV6-3; j_call: TRBJ1-3; cdr3_length: 12
cdr3_aa: CASSPGGGNYGYTF; d_call: .; v_call: TRBV9; j_call: TRBJ1-2; cdr3_length: 14
cdr3_aa: CASSPWDRDPDTQYF; d_call: TRBD1; v_call: TRBV6-5; j_call: TRBJ2-3; cdr3_length: 15
cdr3_aa: CASSIPGEGNTIYF; d_call: .; v_call: TRBV19; j_call: TRBJ1-3; cdr3_length: 14
cdr3_aa: CASSSRGATDTQYF; d_call: .; v_call: TRBV7-9; j_call: TRBJ2-3; cdr3_length: 14
cdr3_aa: CATSRDPTDTQYF; d_call: .; v_call: TRBV15; j_call: TRBJ2-3; cdr3_length: 13
cdr3_aa: CASSKIRDRSTFF; d_call: TRBD1; v_call: TRBV6-5; j_call: TRBJ1-1; cdr3_length: 13
cdr3_aa: CASSFPTGGRTEAFF; d_call: .; v_call: TRBV5-6; j_call: TRBJ1-1; cdr3_length: 15
cdr3_aa: CASSLTVGGSPLHF; d_call: .; v_call: TRBV6-5; j_call: TRBJ1-6; cdr3_length: 14
cdr3_aa: CASSPPGAAKNIQYF; d_call: .; v_call: TRBV3-1/TRBV3-2; j_call: TRBJ2-4; cdr3_length: 15
cdr3_aa: CASSRRENTEAFF; d_call: .; v_call: TRBV5-1; j_call: TRBJ1-1; cdr3_length: 13
cdr3_aa: CASRTDKNTEAFF; d_call: .; v_call: TRBV5-1; j_call: TRBJ1-1; cdr3_length: 13
cdr3_aa: CASSPLPTDTQYF; d_call: .; v_call: TRBV18; j_call: TRBJ2-3; cdr3_length: 13
cdr3_aa: CATSRDGRGDQPQHF; d_call: .; v_call: TRBV15; j_call: TRBJ1-5; cdr3_length: 15
cdr3_aa: CASSQRGANYGYTF; d_call: .; v_call: TRBV3-1/TRBV3-2; j_call: TRBJ1-2; cdr3_length: 14
cdr3_aa: CASSGGQGNEKLFF; d_call: TRBD1; v_call: TRBV5-4; j_call: TRBJ1-4; cdr3_length: 14
cdr3_aa: CASSPWTGGGTEAFF; d_call: TRBD1; v_call: TRBV5-1; j_call: TRBJ1-1; cdr3_length: 15
cdr3_aa: CASSLGTGGSSYNEQFF; d_call: TRBD1; v_call: TRBV5-8; j_call: TRBJ2-1; cdr3_length: 17
cdr3_aa: CASSFTSGGLQETQYF; d_call: TRBD2; v_call: TRBV5-1; j_call: TRBJ2-5; cdr3_length: 16
cdr3_aa: CASLTRGETQYF; d_call: .; v_call: TRBV2; j_call: TRBJ2-5; cdr3_length: 12
cdr3_aa: CAWSVLGTGNTGELFF; d_call: TRBD1; v_call: TRBV30; j_call: TRBJ2-2; cdr3_length: 16
cdr3_aa: CASSESRTGWFF; d_call: TRBD1; v_call: TRBV10-1; j_call: TRBJ2-1; cdr3_length: 12
cdr3_aa: CASSLGTGGPNEKLFF; d_call: TRBD1; v_call: TRBV5-1; j_call: TRBJ1-4; cdr3_length: 16
cdr3_aa: CASSGTGRHTIYF; d_call: .; v_call: TRBV9; j_call: TRBJ1-3; cdr3_length: 13
cdr3_aa: CASSAERGTETQYF; d_call: .; v_call: TRBV5-5; j_call: TRBJ2-5; cdr3_length: 14